Sequencing of this TCR beta chain was carried out in a study of Graves' ophthalmopathy and Graves' hyperthyroidism. The sample holds many counts of this clonotype. The germline V gene encodes CDR1 SNHLY and CDR2 FYNNEI. The CDR3 runs to 15 residues. V dropped 3 bases and J dropped 0 bases, with 12 bases sitting between them. Scientists amplified the TCR beta CDR3 regions from RNA transcripts. RT-PCR in the first round used HTBI primers; a second-round multiplex PCR followed. One entry per CDR3 protein results from TCRdb running MiXCR on the multiplex PCR reads. Seen here are 300,000 to 400,000 distinct CDR3 sequences, roughly a sixth observed once, and the top ten hold about 12%.

This TCR derives from an adult man with Graves' ophthalmopathy. Sequences were obtained from peripheral blood. The chain joins TRBV2 to TRBJ2-7; maybe TRBD1 (5 bases). CDR3: CASSDTRQPSYEQYF. The CDR3, as DNA: TGTGCCAGCAGTGATACCCGACAGCCCTCCTACGAGCAGTACTTC.